The 21 T cell receptor beta chains below all came from one sample that was sequenced in a study of blood T cell repertoires in COVID-19. Sequencing was performed with immunoSEQ multiplex PCR; in TCRdb, only in-frame clones are kept and a portion is missing. Among about 430,000 clones listed, 80% to 90% were seen once. Sample: PBMCs or T cells enriched from blood (not recorded which). The receptors originated from a man in his thirties or forties who had recovered from COVID-19.

V gene TRBV2 combines with J gene TRBJ1-1; no reliable D call. The V and J ends lost 7 bases and 10 bases respectively, with 22 bases between them. The CDR3 totals 14 residues. Germline V gene data show CDR1 as SNHLY and CDR2 as FYNNEI. In DNA, the CDR3 is TGTGCCAGCAACGGGGAGTGGGCCGCGTGGGTAGCTTTCTTT. This encodes CASNGEWAAWVAFF.

The chain couples TRBV18 to TRBJ1-1, with 7 bases aligning to TRBD1. This CDR3 comprises 13 residues. The V gene end was trimmed by 4 bases and the J gene end by 5 bases; junction bases not matched to a gene: 4. CDR1 is KGHSH, CDR2 LQKENI, per germline. CDR3 coding DNA: TGTGCCAGCTCACAGGGGGCGGAAACTGAAGCTTTCTTT. Encoded protein: CASSQGAETEAFF.

The genes are TRBV27 and TRBJ1-2; the D is unclear. Germline lookup yields CDR1 MNHEY and CDR2 SMNVEV (reference sequence). Trimming pared 2 bases from V and 0 bases from J, leaving 10 bases between. This CDR3 spans 15 amino acids. CDR3: CASSLGQTTNYGYTF. As DNA, the CDR3 is TGTGCCAGCAGTTTAGGGCAGACAACTAACTATGGCTACACCTTC.

The table lists this clone with a few counts. The CDR3 spells CASSYSGGRGPYEQYF. The DNA of the CDR3 is TGTGCCAGCAGTTACTCTGGCGGGAGGGGGCCTTACGAGCAGTACTTC. V is TRBV6-5 and J is TRBJ2-7; 9 positions match TRBD2. CDR3 length equals 16 residues. V shed 0 bases, J shed 4 bases, and the junction held 7 bases outside the gene matches. Germline loops: CDR1 MNHEY, CDR2 SVGAGI.

V gene TRBV7-2 combines with J gene TRBJ2-7; TRBD2 aligns across 13 bases. Trimming took 1 base from V and 4 from J; bases not matched to a gene: 4. This CDR3 has 16 residues. CDR1 is SGHTA, CDR2 FQGNSA, per germline. As DNA, the CDR3 is TGTGCCAGCAGCTTAGGGGGGACTAGCGGGGTATACGAGCAGTACTTC. This translates into CASSLGGTSGVYEQYF.

The chain joins TRBV7-6 to TRBJ2-3; 7 bases line up with TRBD2. J lost 6 bases, V lost 1 base, and 4 bases had no gene match. Germline lookup yields CDR1 SGHVS and CDR2 FNYEAQ. The CDR3 runs 14 residues. CDR3 loop: CASSLVGGRDTQYF. The CDR3 DNA reads as TGTGCCAGCAGCTTAGTCGGGGGGAGGGATACGCAGTATTTT. Supplemented by reference TRBV7-6 and TRBJ2-3, the full variable domain reads GAGVSQSPRYKVTKRGQDVALRCDPISGHVSLYWYRQALGQGPEFLTYFNYEAQQDKSGLPNDRFSAERPEGSISTLTIQRTEQRDSAMYRCASSLVGGRDTQYFGPGTRLTVL.

This clone appeared a few times. The chain employs TRBV11-2 and TRBJ2-7; TRBD1 is a possible D gene (5 bases). The germline gives CDR1 SGHAT, CDR2 FQNNGV. Trimming pared 0 bases from V and 6 bases from J, leaving 9 bases between. The CDR3 extends over 13 amino acids. CDR3 nucleotides: TGTGCCAGCAGCTTAGAGCTTGGGGCCGAGCAGTACTTC. Amino acid sequence: CASSLELGAEQYF.

The chain carries TRBV2 and TRBJ2-7; TRBD2 aligns across 8 bases. The CDR3 sequence is 14 residues long. V lost 8 bases and J lost 6; bases outside the gene matches: 12. The germline CDR1 and CDR2 sequences are SNHLY and FYNNEI. CDR3 sequence reads: CASAPGAGAPEQYF. The CDR3 DNA reads TGTGCCAGCGCCCCGGGAGCGGGGGCCCCCGAGCAGTACTTC. The whole variable domain, filled in from reference TRBV2 and TRBJ2-7, reads EPEVTQTPSHQVTQMGQEVILRCVPISNHLYFYWYRQILGQKVEFLVSFYNNEISEKSEIFDDQFSVERPDGSNFTLKIRSTKLEDSAMYFCASAPGAGAPEQYFGPGTRLTVT.

The rearrangement joins TRBV24-1 to TRBJ2-6; D not certain. Germline CDR1 and CDR2: KGHDR and SFDVKD. The V gene lost 1 base and the J gene lost 4 bases, with 10 bases spanning the gap. CDR3 length: 16 amino acids. CDR3 protein: CATSDFNSLGANVLTF. As DNA, the CDR3 is TGTGCCACCAGTGATTTTAACTCCCTGGGGGCCAACGTCCTGACTTTC.

This rearrangement joins TRBV19 to TRBJ1-2; D ambiguous. The CDR3 totals 15 residues. Germline V lookup: CDR1 LNHDA, CDR2 SQIVND (reference sequence). The ends were cut back, 6 bases at V and 3 bases at J, with 17 bases in the middle. The CDR3 DNA reads as TGTGCCAGTAGCCGCGGGTGGGTCAGAGACTATGGCTACACCTTC. It encodes CASSRGWVRDYGYTF.

The chain joins TRBV28 to TRBJ2-7; 11 nucleotides line up with TRBD1. The germline gives CDR1 MDHEN, CDR2 SYDVKM. The CDR3 loop spans 13 amino acids. J was trimmed by 5 bases and V by 7 bases; bases with no gene match: 4. The CDR3 region has the DNA TGTGCCAGCACCAGGACAGGGGGCAACGAGCAGTACTTC. It encodes CASTRTGGNEQYF.

This clone is a singleton in its sample. CDR3 in amino acids: CASSSRGRGIYEQYF. The CDR3 nucleotides read TGTGCCAGCAGTTCCCGTGGCAGGGGAATCTACGAGCAGTACTTC. V is TRBV6-5 and J is TRBJ2-7; maybe TRBD1 (6 bases). This CDR3 contains 15 residues. V lost 4 bases and J lost 3, with 16 bases in between. Germline V gives CDR1 MNHEY, CDR2 SVGAGI.

The V and J genes are TRBV19 and TRBJ2-1, with D tentatively TRBD1 (6 bases). Germline CDR1 and CDR2: LNHDA and SQIVND (reference sequence). The V and J ends lost 7 bases and 10 bases respectively, with 23 bases between them. The CDR3 runs 15 residues. Here the CDR3 reads CASTTTFGGHAEQFF. The CDR3 nucleotides read TGTGCCAGTACCACAACTTTTGGGGGACACGCAGAGCAGTTCTTC.

The rearrangement joins TRBV28 to TRBJ2-5, with 7 positions matching TRBD1. After removal of 5 bases from V and 5 bases from J, the junction contained 5 bases not matched to a gene. The CDR3 contains 13 residues. Germline CDR1 reads MDHEN; CDR2 reads SYDVKM. CDR3 loop: CASSGTARETQYF. The CDR3 DNA reads as TGTGCCAGCAGTGGGACAGCTCGGGAGACCCAGTACTTC.

V and J are TRBV29-1 and TRBJ1-1, with D possibly being TRBD1 (5 bases). V shed 8 bases and J shed 3 bases, with 22 bases lying between them. The CDR3 spans 15 residues. Germline CDR1 is SQVTM and CDR2 is ANQGSEA. The CDR3 DNA reads as TGCAGCTCGGCGGGACTTACGGGTGCGGACACTGAAGCTTTCTTT. This translates into CSSAGLTGADTEAFF.

The chain couples TRBV19 to TRBJ1-5; D is unresolved. The ends were cut back, 5 bases at V and 9 bases at J, with 11 bases in the middle. This CDR3 is built from 12 residues. Germline lookup yields CDR1 LNHDA and CDR2 SQIVND (reference sequence). The CDR3 loop reads CASSSGLGPQHF. In DNA, the CDR3 is TGTGCCAGTAGTTCGGGGTTGGGGCCCCAGCATTTT. Combining the CDR3 with reference TRBV19 and TRBJ1-5 gives the whole variable domain DGGITQSPKYLFRKEGQNVTLSCEQNLNHDAMYWYRQDPGQGLRLIYYSQIVNDFQKGDIAEGYSVSREKKESFPLTVTSAQKNPTAFYLCASSSGLGPQHFGDGTRLSIL.

The rearrangement uses TRBV7-8 and TRBJ1-2, with 7 bases lining up with TRBD1. The trim removed 5 bases at V and 7 bases at J, leaving 10 bases unmatched. Looked up from germline, CDR1 is SGHVS and CDR2 is FQNEAQ. The CDR3 loop spans 14 amino acids. CDR3 loop: CASSQQGLGGGYTF. Here the CDR3 DNA reads TGTGCCAGCAGCCAACAGGGGCTTGGCGGTGGCTACACCTTC.

The chain employs TRBV7-9 and TRBJ2-7, with TRBD1 identical over 9 bases. The V segment lost 5 bases and the J segment 7 bases; nucleotides outside the gene matches: 6. The CDR3 loop spans 13 amino acids. Germline V gene lookup returns CDR1 SEHNR and CDR2 FQNEAQ (reference sequence). CDR3 region: CASSKTGGEEQYF. CDR3 in DNA: TGTGCCAGCAGCAAGACAGGGGGAGAGGAGCAGTACTTC.

This clone was counted once. The V call is TRBV18, the J call TRBJ2-5, with 9 bases that match TRBD2. V was pared by 3 bases and J by 5 bases, with 7 bases of the junction left unmatched. The CDR3 has 15 amino acids. Per the germline V gene, CDR1 is KGHSH and CDR2 is LQKENI. Written as DNA, the CDR3 is TGTGCCAGCTCACCTTTAGCGGGAGCGGGGGAGACCCAGTACTTC. Residues: CASSPLAGAGETQYF.

This chain connects TRBV6-5 to TRBJ2-2; TRBD2 is a possible D gene (5 bases). V lost 4 bases, J lost 1 base, and 7 bases lay in between. The V gene's germline CDR1 is MNHEY and CDR2 SVGAGI. This CDR3 spans 14 amino acids. CDR3 residues: CASSWTQNTGELFF. CDR3 nucleotides: TGTGCCAGCAGTTGGACTCAGAACACCGGGGAGCTGTTTTTT.

The V call is TRBV7-3, the J call TRBJ2-1; D uncertain. This CDR3 comprises 12 residues. Trimming cost V 4 bases and J 8 bases, with 9 bases left between them. The germline V gene has CDR1 SGHTA and CDR2 FQGTGA. As DNA, the CDR3 is TGTGCCAGCAGCTCCGACCAGGATGAGCAGTTCTTC. Its translation is CASSSDQDEQFF.